Sequencing of this TCR beta chain was carried out in a study of PD-1 blockade in classical Hodgkin lymphoma. The time point denotes: cycle 4 day 1 (C4D1), after less than 7 weeks of nivolumab. Relapse after autologous stem cell transplantation occurred in every patient, and brentuximab vedotin exposure varied. The CDR3 is made up of 15 amino acids. Germline V gene sequence: CDR1 SGHRS, CDR2 YFSETQ. The V and J ends lost 6 bases and 3 bases respectively, with 19 bases between them. Only in-frame clones appear in the TCRdb table, and some are missing; sequencing was by immunoSEQ multiplex PCR. The data contain over 60,000 clones, more than 90% of them singletons. The sample holds one count of this clone.

The chain joins TRBV5-1 to TRBJ2-7, with D possibly being TRBD2 (6 bases). The material sequenced was peripheral blood mononuclear cells (PBMCs), taken before the fourth cycle of nivolumab. This receptor was identified in a human donor with classical Hodgkin lymphoma. This CDR3 reads CASKSRLDPGYEQYF. The CDR3 DNA follows: TGCGCCAGCAAATCAAGACTAGATCCGGGCTACGAGCAGTACTTC.